Given below is one T cell receptor beta chain in context. This CDR3 has 14 amino acids. The germline V gene encodes CDR1 ENHRY and CDR2 SYGVKD. V was pared by 8 bases and J by 5 bases, with 7 bases of the junction left unmatched. This sample stems from a study of blood T cell repertoires in COVID-19. Overall study: Sites across the United States, Italy and Spain contributed samples from acute and convalescent COVID-19.

The data were produced by immunoSEQ multiplex PCR, yet TCRdb's version contains in-frame clones alone and is incomplete. In the table there are over 200,000 clones, roughly 86% of which are singletons. This clonotype was obtained from a woman between 25 and 40 years old with acute or convalescent COVID-19. The rearrangement links TRBV10-3 to TRBJ2-7; 12 positions match TRBD2. Sequences were obtained from peripheral blood. DNA of the CDR3: TGTGCCATCCGAAGACTAGCGGGAGAGGACGAGCAGTACTTC. Translation gives CAIRRLAGEDEQYF.